Reported below is one TCR beta chain. What it binds is unknown. The data derive from a study of T cells in localized non-small cell lung cancer. Study-wide findings and caveats: Of the tissues analyzed, uninvolved adjacent lung showed maximal T cell clonality, greater than tumor. Longer overall survival was linked to higher blood T cell density. Because researchers sequenced only one region of the tumor, heterogeneity is still possible.

Method: immunoSEQ multiplex PCR; TCRdb's copy keeps in-frame clones and lacks some. The sample carries about 77,000 clones, 70% to 90% recorded once. This receptor was taken from a woman aged 40-69 years with stage I squamous cell lung carcinoma. The material was peripheral blood, obtained before any cancer treatment.

The CDR3, as DNA: TGTGCCTGGGGACGGGACAGGGGGGTAGTCTCCTACAATGAGCAGTTCTTC. It is translated as CAWGRDRGVVSYNEQFF. V gene TRBV30 combines with J gene TRBJ2-1; 11 bases agree with TRBD1. V was pared by 5 bases and J by 0 bases, with 9 bases of the junction left unmatched. Per germline, CDR1 GTSNPN and CDR2 SVGIG (reference sequence). This CDR3 comprises 17 residues.